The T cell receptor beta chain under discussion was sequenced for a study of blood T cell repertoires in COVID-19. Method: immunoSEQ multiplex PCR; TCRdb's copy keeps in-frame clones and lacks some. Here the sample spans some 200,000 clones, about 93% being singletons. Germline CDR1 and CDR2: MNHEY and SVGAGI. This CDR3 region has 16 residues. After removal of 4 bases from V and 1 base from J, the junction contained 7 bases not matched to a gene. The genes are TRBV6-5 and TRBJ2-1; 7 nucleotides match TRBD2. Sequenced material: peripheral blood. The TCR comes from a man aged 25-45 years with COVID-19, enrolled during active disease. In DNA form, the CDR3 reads TGTGCCAGCAGTTCAGTCTTCGGGGGGTCCTACAATGAGCAGTTCTTC. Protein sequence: CASSSVFGGSYNEQFF.